These T cell receptor beta chains were read from a single sample in a study of shared clonotypes between healthy human individuals. The repertoire was sequenced with immunoSEQ multiplex PCR; TCRdb's copy has only in-frame clones and lacks some. In the table there are some 2,000,000 clones, 85% to 95% of which are singletons. Sequencing was done on a sample of naive CD4+ T cells sorted from blood. These receptors originate from a man between 18 and 35 years old in good health. CDR3s include the opening cysteine and the closing phenylalanine or tryptophan. Each record gives: D gene, clone size, J gene, V gene, CDR3 protein, CDR3 DNA. The D gene is left open where the match is weak. Size tells how often a clone was seen (once, few, many) or the class of an expanded clone, and some rows leave it out.

>-|-|TRBJ2-7|TRBV27
CASSLYYGDSYEQYF
TGTGCCAGCAGTTTATACTACGGCGACTCCTACGAGCAGTACTTC
>-|-|TRBJ1-6|TRBV10-3
CAISEGAKSGSPLHF
TGTGCCATCAGTGAGGGGGCCAAGTCAGGTTCACCCCTCCACTTT
>-|-|TRBJ2-1|TRBV30
CAWRRGSSQFF
TGTGCCTGGAGGAGAGGCTCATCTCAGTTCTTC
>TRBD1|-|TRBJ2-7|TRBV5-8
CASSIRWTGRLNEQYF
TGTGCCAGCAGCATACGATGGACAGGGAGACTGAACGAGCAGTACTTC
>-|-|TRBJ2-3|TRBV7-3
CASSSRGGRDTQYF
TGTGCCAGCAGCTCCCGGGGTGGGCGGGATACGCAGTATTTT
>TRBD2|-|TRBJ2-7|TRBV6-5
CASRLPGLASEQYF
TGTGCCAGCAGGCTACCGGGACTAGCAAGTGAGCAGTACTTC
>-|-|TRBJ1-5|TRBV30
CAWSVQDDQPQHF
TGTGCCTGGAGTGTACAAGATGACCAGCCCCAGCATTTT
>TRBD2|once|TRBJ2-5|TRBV9
CASSAHPLSGSRGETQYF
TGTGCCAGCAGCGCACACCCACTTAGCGGGTCGAGAGGAGAGACCCAGTACTTC
>-|once|TRBJ1-1|TRBV7-2
CASSSNAEGTEAFF
TGTGCCAGCAGCTCCAACGCCGAGGGAACTGAAGCTTTCTTT
>TRBD2|-|TRBJ2-7|TRBV15
CATSRPGLAGPYEQYF
TGTGCCACCAGCAGGCCTGGCCTAGCGGGCCCATACGAGCAGTACTTC
>-|-|TRBJ2-1|TRBV6-5
CATHRGGNEQFF
TGTGCCACCCACAGGGGAGGCAATGAGCAGTTCTTC
>-|-|TRBJ1-2|TRBV4-1
CASSQDQGGYGYTF
TGCGCCAGCAGCCAAGATCAAGGGGGCTATGGCTACACCTTC
>-|once|TRBJ1-5|TRBV4-1
CASSQSSGERVQPQHF
TGCGCCAGCAGCCAATCCTCGGGGGAAAGGGTTCAGCCCCAGCATTTT
>-|-|TRBJ2-5|TRBV10-3
CAISEGKGQYQETQYF
TGTGCCATCAGTGAGGGAAAAGGACAGTATCAAGAGACCCAGTACTTC
>-|-|TRBJ2-3|TRBV28
CASSFGQHTDTQYF
TGTGCCAGCAGTTTTGGGCAGCACACAGATACGCAGTATTTT
>TRBD1|-|TRBJ1-3|TRBV9
CASSATGSFGNTIYF
TGTGCCAGCAGCGCGACAGGGTCGTTCGGAAACACCATATATTTT
>-|-|TRBJ2-3|TRBV11-1
CASSLDSIYTQYF
TGTGCCAGCAGCTTAGACTCCATTTATACGCAGTATTTT
>TRBD2|-|TRBJ2-7|TRBV9
CASSVGLAGEMYF
TGTGCCAGCAGCGTAGGACTAGCGGGAGAAATGTACTTC
>TRBD1|-|TRBJ1-4|TRBV7-9
CASSLGDRGVEKLFF
TGTGCCAGCAGCTTAGGGGACAGGGGTGTTGAAAAACTGTTTTTT
>-|-|TRBJ2-2|TRBV10-3
CAISESQLVSGELFF
TGTGCCATCAGTGAGTCCCAACTAGTTTCCGGGGAGCTGTTTTTT
>-|-|TRBJ1-5|TRBV2
CASSGALLPGQINQPQHF
TGTGCCAGCAGTGGGGCCCTTTTGCCTGGACAGATCAATCAGCCCCAGCATTTT
>-|-|TRBJ2-6|TRBV7-9
CASSLEGAGANVLTF
TGTGCCAGCAGCTTAGAAGGCGCTGGGGCCAACGTCCTGACTTTC
>-|once|TRBJ1-2|TRBV2
CASSEVGDSYGYTF
TGTGCCAGCAGTGAAGTTGGCGACTCCTATGGCTACACCTTC
>-|-|TRBJ2-7|TRBV15
CATSREYGVYEQYF
TGTGCCACCAGCAGAGAGTATGGGGTTTACGAGCAGTACTTC
>-|-|TRBJ2-1|TRBV7-7
CASSLVSAPNNEQFF
TGTGCTAGCAGCTTAGTATCAGCGCCCAACAATGAGCAGTTCTTC
>TRBD2|-|TRBJ2-1|TRBV11-2
CASRLGLAVYNEQFF
TGTGCCAGCAGACTAGGGCTAGCGGTCTACAATGAGCAGTTCTTC
>-|-|TRBJ2-3|TRBV29-1
CSVVDRTDTQYF
TGCAGCGTTGTGGACCGAACAGATACGCAGTATTTT
>-|-|TRBJ2-5|TRBV5-1
CASSLDAAETQYF
TGCGCCAGCAGCTTGGACGCGGCAGAGACCCAGTACTTC
>-|-|TRBJ2-4|TRBV6-1
CASSEASLAKNIQYF
TGTGCCAGCAGTGAAGCGAGTCTAGCCAAAAACATTCAGTACTTC
>-|-|TRBJ2-4|TRBV5-1
CASSRDIRNKNIQYF
TGCGCCAGCAGCCGGGACATCCGGAACAAAAACATTCAGTACTTC
>-|-|TRBJ2-2|TRBV7-2
CASSRPSNTGELFF
TGTGCCAGCAGTCGCCCTTCGAACACCGGGGAGCTGTTTTTT
>-|-|TRBJ1-4|TRBV4-1
CASSQGQGPINEKLFF
TGCGCCAGCAGCCAAGGTCAGGGACCGATTAATGAAAAACTGTTTTTT
>TRBD1|-|TRBJ1-3|TRBV10-2
CASKRTGDNGNTIYF
TGCGCCAGCAAAAGGACAGGAGATAATGGAAACACCATATATTTT
>-|-|TRBJ1-5|TRBV15
CATSSDLQPQHF
TGTGCCACCAGCTCGGACCTTCAGCCCCAGCATTTT
>-|-|TRBJ2-3|TRBV4-3
CASSQVGGTDTQYF
TGCGCCAGCAGCCAAGTGGGGGGAACAGATACGCAGTATTTT
>-|-|TRBJ1-5|TRBV7-5
CARSLGPEGNQPQHF
TGTGCCAGAAGCCTGGGACCGGAGGGCAATCAGCCCCAGCATTTT
>TRBD1|-|TRBJ1-1|TRBV5-1
CASRRSGGTEAFF
TGCGCCAGCAGGAGGTCAGGGGGCACTGAAGCTTTCTTT
>TRBD2|-|TRBJ2-7|TRBV5-1
CASSPGLAGGIYEQYF
TGCGCCAGCAGCCCGGGACTAGCGGGCGGTATCTACGAGCAGTACTTC
>TRBD2|-|TRBJ2-3|TRBV6-5
CASSPGLAGTDTQYF
TGTGCCAGCAGTCCAGGACTAGCGGGCACAGATACGCAGTATTTT
>-|once|TRBJ2-5|TRBV29-1
CSVVLGFGETQYF
TGCAGCGTTGTTTTGGGATTTGGGGAGACCCAGTACTTC
>TRBD2|-|TRBJ2-5|TRBV2
CASLPGLAGGNQETQYF
TGTGCCAGCTTGCCGGGACTAGCGGGGGGCAACCAAGAGACCCAGTACTTC
>TRBD1|-|TRBJ1-2|TRBV11-2
CASSPPGTGGLIGYTF
TGTGCCAGCAGCCCGCCCGGGACAGGGGGCTTAATTGGCTACACCTTC
>TRBD2|once|TRBJ2-5|TRBV7-2
CASTPSGRAEETQYF
TGTGCCAGCACCCCGAGCGGGAGGGCCGAAGAGACCCAGTACTTC
>TRBD1|-|TRBJ1-4|TRBV30
CAWSTPGQSNEKLFF
TGTGCCTGGAGTACCCCGGGACAGTCTAATGAAAAACTGTTTTTT
>TRBD1|-|TRBJ2-5|TRBV7-9
CASSSPGGGETQYF
TGTGCCAGCAGCTCGCCAGGGGGTGGGGAGACCCAGTACTTC
>TRBD1|once|TRBJ1-4|TRBV9
CASTREGQGAEKLFF
TGTGCCAGCACCAGGGAGGGACAGGGGGCTGAAAAACTGTTTTTT
>-|-|TRBJ2-7|TRBV28
CASSLLGYEQYF
TGTGCCAGCAGTTTGCTTGGCTACGAGCAGTACTTC
>TRBD2|-|TRBJ2-7|TRBV6-5
CASSYPAGAYEQYF
TGTGCCAGCAGTTACCCTGCGGGAGCCTACGAGCAGTACTTC
>-|-|TRBJ2-7|TRBV5-1
CASSLGNGAYEQYF
TGCGCCAGCAGCTTGGGGAACGGGGCCTACGAGCAGTACTTC
>TRBD1|-|TRBJ2-5|TRBV4-3
CASSHTGGLETQYF
TGCGCCAGCAGCCATACAGGGGGCTTGGAGACCCAGTACTTC
>-|-|TRBJ1-4|TRBV18
CASSPLPGNNEKLFF
TGTGCCAGCTCACCACTACCAGGCAATAATGAAAAACTGTTTTTT
>TRBD2|-|TRBJ2-7|TRBV25-1
CASSEFSGGAYEQYF
TGTGCCAGCAGTGAATTCAGCGGGGGGGCTTACGAGCAGTACTTC
>-|-|TRBJ1-5|TRBV28
CASSLLEGPRNQPQHF
TGTGCCAGCAGTTTATTGGAGGGGCCGCGCAATCAGCCCCAGCATTTT
>-|-|TRBJ2-6|TRBV30
CAWSVGSPGANVLTF
TGTGCCTGGAGTGTGGGGTCTCCTGGGGCCAACGTCCTGACTTTC